This paragraph reports one TCR beta chain. V lost 0 bases to trimming and J lost 0 bases, with 10 bases between them. The CDR3 runs 16 residues. Germline CDR1 SGHKS, CDR2 YYEKEE (reference sequence). The record originates from a study of blood T cell repertoires in COVID-19. Whole-study context: Some COVID-19 samples were acute and others convalescent; all came from the United States, Italy and Spain. Sources were T cells, B-cell-depleted T cells, or PBMCs; the material itself was cDNA or gDNA.

Authors' methods: From reference gene primer amplification, estimates of nucleated cell counts were derived. The assay was immunoSEQ multiplex PCR, and TCRdb's table has in-frame clones only and misses some. Clone size and V and J calls were adopted from that table, with D and trimming inferred from the DNA. The sample shows more than 250,000 clones, around 88% of them seen only once. The specimen sequenced was peripheral blood. J is TRBJ1-3 and V is TRBV5-5; unclear D gene. The clonotype was recovered from a woman between 45 and 60 years old with acute or convalescent COVID-19. CDR3 in amino acids: CASSLDGSNSGNTIYF. CDR3 DNA sequence: TGTGCCAGCAGCTTGGATGGCTCGAACTCTGGAAACACCATATATTTT.